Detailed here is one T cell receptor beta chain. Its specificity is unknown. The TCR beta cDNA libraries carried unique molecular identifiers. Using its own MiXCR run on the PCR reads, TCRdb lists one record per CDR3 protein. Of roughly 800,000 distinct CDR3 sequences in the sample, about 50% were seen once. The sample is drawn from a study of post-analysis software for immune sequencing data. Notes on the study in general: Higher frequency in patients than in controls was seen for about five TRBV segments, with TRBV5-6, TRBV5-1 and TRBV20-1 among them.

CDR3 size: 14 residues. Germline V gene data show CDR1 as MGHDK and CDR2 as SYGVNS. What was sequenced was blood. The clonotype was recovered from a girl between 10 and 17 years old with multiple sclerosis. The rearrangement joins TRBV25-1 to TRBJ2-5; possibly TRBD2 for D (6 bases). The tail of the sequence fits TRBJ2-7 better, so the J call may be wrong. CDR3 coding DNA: TGTGCCAGCAGTGAACTCCCGGGGACTTACGAGCAGTACTTC. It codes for CASSELPGTYEQYF.